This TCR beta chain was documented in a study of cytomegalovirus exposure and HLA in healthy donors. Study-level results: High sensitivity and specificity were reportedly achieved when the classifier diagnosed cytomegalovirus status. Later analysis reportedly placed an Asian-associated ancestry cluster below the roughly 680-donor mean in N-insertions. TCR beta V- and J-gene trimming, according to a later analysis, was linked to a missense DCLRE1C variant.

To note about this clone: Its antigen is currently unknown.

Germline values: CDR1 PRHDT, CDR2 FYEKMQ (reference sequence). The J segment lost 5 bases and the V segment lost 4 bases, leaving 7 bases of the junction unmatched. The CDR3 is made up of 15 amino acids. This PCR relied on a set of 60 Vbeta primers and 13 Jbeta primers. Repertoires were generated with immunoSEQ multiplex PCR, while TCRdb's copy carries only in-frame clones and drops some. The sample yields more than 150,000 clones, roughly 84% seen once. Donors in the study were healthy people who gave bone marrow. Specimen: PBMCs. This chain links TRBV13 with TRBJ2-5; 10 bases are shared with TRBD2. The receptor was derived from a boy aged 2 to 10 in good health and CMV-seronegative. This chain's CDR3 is CASSYLAGAGETQYF. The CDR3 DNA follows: TGTGCCAGCAGCTATCTAGCGGGAGCGGGGGAGACCCAGTACTTC. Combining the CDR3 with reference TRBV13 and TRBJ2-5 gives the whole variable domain AAGVIQSPRHLIKEKRETATLKCYPIPRHDTVYWYQQGPGQDPQFLISFYEKMQSDKGSIPDRFSAQQFSDYHSELNMSSLELGDSALYFCASSYLAGAGETQYFGPGTRLLVL.